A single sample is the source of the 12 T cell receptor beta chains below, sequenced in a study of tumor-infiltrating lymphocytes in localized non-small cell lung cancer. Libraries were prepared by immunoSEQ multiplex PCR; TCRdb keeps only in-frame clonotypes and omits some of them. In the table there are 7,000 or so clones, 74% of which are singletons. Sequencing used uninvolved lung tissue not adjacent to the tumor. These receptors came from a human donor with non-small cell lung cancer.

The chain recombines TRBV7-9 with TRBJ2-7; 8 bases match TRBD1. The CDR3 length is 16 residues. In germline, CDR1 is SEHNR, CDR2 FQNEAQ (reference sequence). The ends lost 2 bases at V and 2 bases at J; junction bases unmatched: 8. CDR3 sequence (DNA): TGTGCCAGCAGCTTAAGGCTCGACAGGGGAACCTACGAGCAGTACTTC. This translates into CASSLRLDRGTYEQYF.

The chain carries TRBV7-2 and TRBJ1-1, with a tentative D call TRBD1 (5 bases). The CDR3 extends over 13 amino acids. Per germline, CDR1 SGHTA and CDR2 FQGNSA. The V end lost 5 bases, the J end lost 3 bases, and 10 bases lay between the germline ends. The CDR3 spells CASSQGQYTEAFF. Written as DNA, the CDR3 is TGTGCCAGCAGCCAAGGACAATACACTGAAGCTTTCTTT.

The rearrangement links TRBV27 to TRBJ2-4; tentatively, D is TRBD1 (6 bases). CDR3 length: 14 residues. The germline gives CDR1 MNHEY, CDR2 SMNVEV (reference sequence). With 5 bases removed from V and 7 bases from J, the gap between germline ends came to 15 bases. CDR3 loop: CASSLTGQGNIQYF. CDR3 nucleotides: TGTGCCAGCAGTCTAACTGGGCAGGGGAACATTCAGTACTTC.

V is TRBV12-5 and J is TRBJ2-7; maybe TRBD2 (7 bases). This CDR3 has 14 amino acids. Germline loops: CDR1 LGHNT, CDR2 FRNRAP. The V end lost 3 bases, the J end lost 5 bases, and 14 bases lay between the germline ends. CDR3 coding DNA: TGTGCTAGTGGTTTCGGGGGGCGTCACGACGAGCAGTACTTC. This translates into CASGFGGRHDEQYF.

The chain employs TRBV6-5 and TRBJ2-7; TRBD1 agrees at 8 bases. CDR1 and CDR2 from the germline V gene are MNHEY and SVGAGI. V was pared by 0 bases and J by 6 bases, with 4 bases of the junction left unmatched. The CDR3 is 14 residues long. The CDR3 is CASSYSSQGAEQYF. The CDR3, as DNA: TGTGCCAGCAGTTACTCGAGCCAGGGGGCCGAGCAGTACTTC.

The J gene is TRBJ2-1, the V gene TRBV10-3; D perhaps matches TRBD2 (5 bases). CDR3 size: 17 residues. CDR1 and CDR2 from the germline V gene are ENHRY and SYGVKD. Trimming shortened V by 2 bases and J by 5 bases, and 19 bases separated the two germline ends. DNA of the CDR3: TGTGCCATCAGTGAGCCAAAACACCCCTTGAGGGACAATGAGCAGTTCTTC. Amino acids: CAISEPKHPLRDNEQFF.

Here the CDR3 reads CASSSTSSSYEQYF. CDR3 coding DNA: TGTGCCAGTAGTTCGACTTCCAGCTCCTACGAGCAGTACTTC. The rearrangement joins TRBV19 to TRBJ2-7; no clear D. Trimming removed 5 bases from V and 0 bases from J, with 11 bases in between. The germline V gene encodes CDR1 LNHDA and CDR2 SQIVND (reference sequence). The length of the CDR3 is 14 residues.

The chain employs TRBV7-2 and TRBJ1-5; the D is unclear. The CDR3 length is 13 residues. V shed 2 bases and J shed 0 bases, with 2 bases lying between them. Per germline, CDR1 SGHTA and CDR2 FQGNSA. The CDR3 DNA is TGTGCCAGCAGCTTACATAGCAATCAGCCCCAGCATTTT. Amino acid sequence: CASSLHSNQPQHF.

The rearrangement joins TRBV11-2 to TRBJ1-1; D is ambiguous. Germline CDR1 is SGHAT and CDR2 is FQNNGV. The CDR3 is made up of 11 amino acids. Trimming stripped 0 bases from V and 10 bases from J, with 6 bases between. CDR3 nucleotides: TGTGCCAGCAGCTTAGAAGAAGGAGCTTTCTTT. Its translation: CASSLEEGAFF.

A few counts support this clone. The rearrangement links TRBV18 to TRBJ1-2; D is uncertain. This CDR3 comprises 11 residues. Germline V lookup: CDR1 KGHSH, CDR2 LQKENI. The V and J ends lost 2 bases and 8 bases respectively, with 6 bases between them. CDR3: CASSPGEGYTF. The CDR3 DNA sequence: TGTGCCAGCTCACCAGGGGAGGGCTACACCTTC.

The chain's CDR3 is CAWSTSGDQPQHF. Written as DNA, the CDR3 is TGTGCCTGGAGTACAAGTGGGGATCAGCCCCAGCATTTT. The rearrangement joins TRBV30 to TRBJ1-5; no firm D call. Trimming took 2 bases from V and 5 from J, leaving 10 bases between them. CDR1 and CDR2 (germline): GTSNPN, SVGIG (reference sequence). CDR3 length equals 13 residues.

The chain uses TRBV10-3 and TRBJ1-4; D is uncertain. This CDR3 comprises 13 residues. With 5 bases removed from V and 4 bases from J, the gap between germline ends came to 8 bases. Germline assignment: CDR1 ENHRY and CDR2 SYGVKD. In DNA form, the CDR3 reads TGTGCCATCAGTCGGGCGTATAATGAAAAACTGTTTTTT. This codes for CAISRAYNEKLFF.